The present entry profiles one TCR beta chain with its context. Profiling relied on immunoSEQ multiplex PCR, and the TCRdb table lists in-frame clones only, not all of them. The top ten clones hold 0.06% of a sample with under 650,000 clones, approximately 95% of them seen once. V was pared by 5 bases and J by 2 bases, with 16 bases between. The CDR3 is 15 residues long. Per germline, CDR1 LNHNV and CDR2 YYDKDF (reference sequence). The entry originates in a study of shared clonotypes between healthy human individuals. The chain is built from TRBV15 and TRBJ2-7, with TRBD1 as a possible D gene (5 bases). The origin of this receptor is a woman in her 30s in good health. Source material: naive CD4+ T cells sorted from blood. Subset denoted: CD45RA+ positively selected. The CDR3 DNA reads as TGTGCCACCAGCCGGATGAGACAGCGTCCCTACGAGCAGTACTTC. It translates to CATSRMRQRPYEQYF. Looking up the rest from reference TRBV15 and TRBJ2-7 gives the full variable domain: DAMVIQNPRYQVTQFGKPVTLSCSQTLNHNVMYWYQQKSSQAPKLLFHYYDKDFNNEADTPDNFQSRRPNTSFCFLDIRSPGLGDTAMYLCATSRMRQRPYEQYFGPGTRLTVT.